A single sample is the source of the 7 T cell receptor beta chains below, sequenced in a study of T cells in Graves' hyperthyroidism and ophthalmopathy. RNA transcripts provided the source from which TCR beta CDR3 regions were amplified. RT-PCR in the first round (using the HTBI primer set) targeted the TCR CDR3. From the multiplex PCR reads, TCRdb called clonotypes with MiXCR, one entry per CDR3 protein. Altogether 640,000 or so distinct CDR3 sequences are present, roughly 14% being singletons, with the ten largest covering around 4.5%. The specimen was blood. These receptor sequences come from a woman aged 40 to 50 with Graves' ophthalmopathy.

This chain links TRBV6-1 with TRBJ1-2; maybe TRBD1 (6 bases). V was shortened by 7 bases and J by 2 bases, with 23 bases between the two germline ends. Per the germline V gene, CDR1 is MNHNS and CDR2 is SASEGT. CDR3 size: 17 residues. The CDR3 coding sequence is TGTGCCAGCACTCCGGGACACCCCCTCGGGGGAAACTATGGCTACACCTTC. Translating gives CASTPGHPLGGNYGYTF.

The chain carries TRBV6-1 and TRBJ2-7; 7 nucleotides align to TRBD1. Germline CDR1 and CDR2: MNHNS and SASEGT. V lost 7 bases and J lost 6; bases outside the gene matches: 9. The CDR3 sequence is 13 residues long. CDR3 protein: CASKGATPGEQYF. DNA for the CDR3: TGTGCCAGCAAGGGGGCCACGCCCGGCGAGCAGTACTTC.

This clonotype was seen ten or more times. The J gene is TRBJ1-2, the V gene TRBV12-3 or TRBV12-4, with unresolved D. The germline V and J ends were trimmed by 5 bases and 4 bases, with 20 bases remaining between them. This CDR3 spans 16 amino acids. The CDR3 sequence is CASSAQDGSIGYGYTF. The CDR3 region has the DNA TGTGCCAGCAGTGCCCAGGACGGCAGTATCGGCTATGGCTACACCTTC.

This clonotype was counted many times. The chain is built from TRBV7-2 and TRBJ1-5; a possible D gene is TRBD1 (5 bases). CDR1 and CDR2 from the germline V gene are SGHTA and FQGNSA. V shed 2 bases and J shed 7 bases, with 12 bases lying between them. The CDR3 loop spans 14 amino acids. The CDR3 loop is CASSLFGQGQPQHF. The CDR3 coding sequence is TGTGCCAGCAGCTTATTTGGGCAGGGCCAGCCCCAGCATTTT.

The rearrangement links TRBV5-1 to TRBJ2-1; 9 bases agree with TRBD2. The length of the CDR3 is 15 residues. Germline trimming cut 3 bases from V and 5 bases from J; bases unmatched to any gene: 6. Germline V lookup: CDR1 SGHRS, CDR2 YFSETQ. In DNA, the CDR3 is TGCGCCAGCAGCTCCCAGCGGGAGGCGGACAATGAGCAGTTCTTC. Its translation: CASSSQREADNEQFF.

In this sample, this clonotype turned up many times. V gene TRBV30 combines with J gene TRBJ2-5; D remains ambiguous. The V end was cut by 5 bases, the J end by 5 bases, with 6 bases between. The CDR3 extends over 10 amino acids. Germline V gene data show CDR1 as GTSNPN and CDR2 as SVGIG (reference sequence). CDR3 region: CAWARETQYF. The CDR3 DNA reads TGTGCCTGGGCACGGGAGACCCAGTACTTC.

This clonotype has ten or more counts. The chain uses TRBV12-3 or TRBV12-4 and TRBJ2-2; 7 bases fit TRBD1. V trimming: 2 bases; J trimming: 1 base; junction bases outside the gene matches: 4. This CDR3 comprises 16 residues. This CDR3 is CASSLRGPGNTGELFF. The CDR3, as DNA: TGTGCCAGCAGTTTAAGGGGGCCCGGGAACACCGGGGAGCTGTTTTTT.